The 8 T cell receptor beta chains below come from one sample, sequenced in a study of T-cell reconstitution after alpha-beta-depleted transplantation in children. Unique molecular identifiers were incorporated during preparation of the TCRbeta library. TCRdb re-called the PCR reads through MiXCR, storing one row per CDR3 protein. The table shows some 490,000 distinct CDR3 sequences, with about 12% occurring only once. The sample in question was PBMCs from the stem cell graft donor, obtained from the stem cell graft. The origin of the receptors is a human donor who donated a stem cell graft to a child with combined immunodeficiency.

This clonotype was recorded at least ten times. The V gene is TRBV7-9, the J gene TRBJ2-7, with D maybe TRBD1 (6 bases). The CDR3 covers 15 residues. The V gene's germline CDR1 is SEHNR and CDR2 FQNEAQ (reference sequence). The ends were cut back, 1 base at V and 3 bases at J, with 13 bases in the middle. This CDR3 reads CASSLDLWDNYEQYF. Written as DNA, the CDR3 is TGTGCCAGCAGCTTAGACTTATGGGACAACTACGAGCAGTACTTC. The variable domain in full, with the rest retrieved from reference TRBV7-9 and TRBJ2-7, is DTGVSQNPRHKITKRGQNVTFRCDPISEHNRLYWYRQTLGQGPEFLTYFQNEAQLEKSRLLSDRFSAERPKGSFSTLEIQRTEQGDSAMYLCASSLDLWDNYEQYFGPGTRLTVT.

This clonotype was seen a few times. The V call is TRBV20-1, the J call TRBJ1-6; D gene unclear. CDR3 length: 11 residues. Per germline, CDR1 DFQATT and CDR2 SNEGSKA (reference sequence). V was pared by 6 bases and J by 12 bases, with 12 bases between. The CDR3 spells CSALLVGPLHF. In DNA form, the CDR3 reads TGCAGTGCCCTGCTAGTGGGACCCCTCCACTTT.

This clonotype was picked up a small number of times. V gene TRBV6-2 or TRBV6-3 combines with J gene TRBJ1-3; no reliable D call. The CDR3 contains 14 residues. Germline lookup yields CDR1 MNHEY and CDR2 SVGEGT. Trimming removed 9 bases at V and 0 bases at J, with 12 bases between. The CDR3 reads CASTRVSSGNTIYF. The CDR3 nucleotides read TGTGCCAGTACAAGAGTCTCCTCTGGAAACACCATATATTTT.

This clonotype was counted only a few times. V gene TRBV5-1 combines with J gene TRBJ2-5, with D maybe TRBD2 (6 bases). Germline lookup yields CDR1 SGHRS and CDR2 YFSETQ. The CDR3 runs to 18 residues. The germline V and J ends were trimmed by 0 bases and 2 bases, with 20 bases remaining between them. This chain's CDR3 is CASSLAAFVKGTQETQYF. The CDR3 DNA sequence: TGCGCCAGCAGCTTGGCCGCTTTCGTCAAGGGGACTCAAGAGACCCAGTACTTC.

This clonotype came up a few times. The chain couples TRBV20-1 to TRBJ2-7; 7 bases agree with TRBD2. This CDR3 has 16 residues. Germline trimming cut 1 base from V and 5 bases from J; bases unmatched to any gene: 14. Germline-derived CDR1 and CDR2 are DFQATT and SNEGSKA (reference sequence). The CDR3 DNA sequence: TGCAGTGCTAGAGCACCCTTCGGGAGGTTAATCAACGAGCAGTACTTC. The encoded protein is CSARAPFGRLINEQYF.

This clonotype was counted a few times. This chain connects TRBV30 to TRBJ2-7; TRBD1 aligns across 8 bases. The CDR3 consists of 15 residues. V was clipped by 1 base and J by 0 bases; unmatched bases: 5. CDR1 and CDR2 from the germline V gene are GTSNPN and SVGIG (reference sequence). The CDR3 DNA follows: TGTGCCTGGAGTGGCCAAGACAGGGGCTCCTACGAGCAGTACTTC. It specifies CAWSGQDRGSYEQYF.

The CDR3 protein is CASSTRVQAETQYF. CDR3 sequence (DNA): TGTGCCAGCAGCACCAGGGTTCAGGCAGAGACCCAGTACTTC. V and J are TRBV2 and TRBJ2-5, with TRBD1 as a possible D gene (5 bases). There are 14 residues in the CDR3. The V and J ends lost 6 bases and 4 bases respectively, with 15 bases between them. Germline values: CDR1 SNHLY, CDR2 FYNNEI.

A few counts support this clonotype. The chain couples TRBV6-2 or TRBV6-3 to TRBJ2-7, with TRBD1 matching 7 bases. Germline trimming cut 2 bases from V and 3 bases from J; bases unmatched to any gene: 1. The V gene's germline CDR1 is MNHEY and CDR2 SVGEGT. The CDR3 has 13 amino acids. CDR3 in amino acids: CASSYGDSYEQYF. CDR3 coding DNA: TGTGCCAGCAGTTACGGGGACAGCTACGAGCAGTACTTC.